This TCR beta chain stems from a study of shared clonotypes between healthy human individuals. In the study overall: CD8 memory received one plate per donor, CD8 naive two, CD4 memory three and CD4 naive three. Study-wide points: Limited genetic and exposure-history diversity came from having few donors. Expectations were that clonotype sharing among donors would be affected by sequencing depth. It was only blood that was sampled, and tissue repertoires likely differ.

The naive CD8 subset, CD45RO-negative cells positively selected for CCR7, excluded terminally differentiated effector memory CD45RA+ cells. TCRdb keeps only in-frame clones here, not all; method: immunoSEQ multiplex PCR. This sample has roughly 2,000,000 clones, with around 96% found just once. V was trimmed by 0 bases and J by 0 bases, leaving 6 bases between them. The CDR3 sequence is 15 residues long. Germline CDR1 reads LGHNA; CDR2 reads YSLEER. This clone was observed a handful of times. Its antigen remains unidentified. Distinct nucleotide sequences in the sample also encode this CDR3. J is TRBJ1-3 and V is TRBV4-3; weak D call: TRBD1 (5 bases). Sequencing was carried out using naive CD8+ T cells sorted from blood. The clonotype comes from a man aged 18-30 years in good health. This CDR3 reads CASSQDGTSGNTIYF. The CDR3 DNA follows: TGCGCCAGCAGCCAAGATGGGACCTCTGGAAACACCATATATTTT.